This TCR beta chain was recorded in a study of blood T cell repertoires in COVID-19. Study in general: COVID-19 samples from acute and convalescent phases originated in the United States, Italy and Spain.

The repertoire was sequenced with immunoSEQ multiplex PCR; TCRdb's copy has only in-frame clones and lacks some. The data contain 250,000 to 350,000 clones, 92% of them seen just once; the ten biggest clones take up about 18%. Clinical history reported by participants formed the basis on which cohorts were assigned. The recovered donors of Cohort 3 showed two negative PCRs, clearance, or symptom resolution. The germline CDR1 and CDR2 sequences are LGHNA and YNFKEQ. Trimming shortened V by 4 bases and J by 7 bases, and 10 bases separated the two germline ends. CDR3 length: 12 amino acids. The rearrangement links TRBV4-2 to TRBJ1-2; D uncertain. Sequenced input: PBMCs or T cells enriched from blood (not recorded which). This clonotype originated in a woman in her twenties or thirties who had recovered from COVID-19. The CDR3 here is CASSPISGGYTF. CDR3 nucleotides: TGTGCCAGCAGCCCCATCAGTGGTGGCTACACCTTC.